The rows below give T cell receptor beta chains drawn from one sample of a study of T-cell reconstitution after alpha-beta-depleted transplantation in children. TCRdb analysed the PCR reads with MiXCR anew, one entry per CDR3 protein. Found here are 700,000 or so distinct CDR3 sequences, less than 15% of them singletons; the top ten hold 0.79%. Sequenced material: PBMCs, taken before TCRalphabeta/CD19-depleted stem cell transplant. The receptors here all came from a girl aged 2-10 years with congenital amegakaryocytic thrombocytopenia, due to receive a stem cell transplant. The CDR3 runs from the conserved cysteine through the conserved F or W. The D gene is left open where the match is weak. Rows give clone size only sometimes, using once, few, many, or a class for an expanded clone.

D: TRBD2
V: TRBV20-1
size: many
J: TRBJ2-1
CDR3: CSAKYGGRGYNEQFF
DNA: TGCAGTGCGAAGTATGGGGGGAGGGGTTACAATGAGCAGTTCTTC

D: .
V: TRBV20-1
size: many
J: TRBJ2-5
CDR3: CSPIRARIGTQETQYF
DNA: TGCAGTCCGATACGAGCGCGAATTGGAACACAAGAGACCCAGTACTTC

D: .
V: TRBV7-9
size: many
J: TRBJ2-7
CDR3: CASSLWETYEQYF
DNA: TGTGCCAGCAGCTTGTGGGAGACCTACGAGCAGTACTTC

D: .
V: TRBV29-1
size: .
J: TRBJ2-1
CDR3: CSVEFLGIDEQFF
DNA: TGCAGCGTTGAGTTCTTAGGCATCGATGAGCAGTTCTTC

D: .
V: TRBV5-1
size: .
J: TRBJ2-7
CDR3: CASSSTKGPSYEQYF
DNA: TGCGCCAGCAGCTCGACGAAGGGACCCTCCTACGAGCAGTACTTC

D: TRBD2
V: TRBV19
size: few
J: TRBJ2-2
CDR3: CASSSGTSENTGELFF
DNA: TGTGCCAGTAGCTCCGGGACTAGCGAAAACACCGGGGAGCTGTTTTTT

D: TRBD1
V: TRBV14
size: many
J: TRBJ2-1
CDR3: CASRRTGLYNEQFF
DNA: TGTGCCAGCAGACGGACAGGACTGTACAATGAGCAGTTCTTC

D: TRBD2
V: TRBV6-5
size: .
J: TRBJ2-1
CDR3: CASSYALAGGFNEQFF
DNA: TGTGCCAGCAGTTACGCTTTAGCGGGAGGTTTCAATGAGCAGTTCTTC

D: TRBD1
V: TRBV29-1
size: few
J: TRBJ1-5
CDR3: CSDRDRSNQPQHF
DNA: TGCAGCGATCGGGACAGATCCAATCAGCCCCAGCATTTT

D: .
V: TRBV5-6
size: .
J: TRBJ2-7
CDR3: CASSPSPSGSLYYEQYF
DNA: TGTGCCAGCAGCCCTTCACCCTCAGGGAGCCTCTACTACGAGCAGTACTTC

D: .
V: TRBV29-1
size: many
J: TRBJ2-1
CDR3: CSAGVLYNEQFF
DNA: TGCAGCGCTGGGGTCCTATACAATGAGCAGTTCTTC

D: .
V: TRBV20-1
size: many
J: TRBJ2-7
CDR3: CSARAREHHLPYEQYF
DNA: TGCAGTGCTAGAGCCCGGGAACACCATTTACCTTACGAGCAGTACTTC

D: TRBD1
V: TRBV15
size: few
J: TRBJ1-5
CDR3: CATSIQGAGSQHF
DNA: TGTGCCACCAGCATCCAGGGGGCGGGGAGCCAGCATTTT

D: .
V: TRBV28
size: .
J: TRBJ1-5
CDR3: CASSLTGQIQPQHF
DNA: TGTGCCAGCAGTTTAACCGGACAAATTCAGCCCCAGCATTTT

D: TRBD1
V: TRBV6-5
size: many
J: TRBJ1-2
CDR3: CASSYTGGYGYTF
DNA: TGTGCCAGCAGTTACACAGGGGGCTATGGCTACACCTTC

D: .
V: TRBV20-1
size: many
J: TRBJ2-7
CDR3: CSGLGISSEQYF
DNA: TGCAGTGGCCTCGGGATCTCCAGCGAGCAGTACTTC

D: .
V: TRBV5-5
size: few
J: TRBJ2-1
CDR3: CASSLGPFGNEQFF
DNA: TGTGCCAGCAGCTTGGGTCCGTTCGGCAATGAGCAGTTCTTC

D: .
V: TRBV28
size: many
J: TRBJ2-5
CDR3: CASSSKRGVETQYF
DNA: TGTGCCAGCAGCTCAAAACGTGGGGTAGAGACCCAGTACTTC

D: .
V: TRBV6-2/TRBV6-3
size: .
J: TRBJ1-5
CDR3: CASSSHNDIPNQPQHF
DNA: TGTGCCAGCAGTTCGCACAACGACATCCCCAATCAGCCCCAGCATTTT

D: .
V: TRBV2
size: .
J: TRBJ2-7
CDR3: CASRAPTGMYEQYF
DNA: TGTGCCAGCAGGGCCCCGACAGGAATGTACGAGCAGTACTTC

D: .
V: TRBV20-1
size: .
J: TRBJ2-1
CDR3: CSAGTAGRSYNEQFF
DNA: TGCAGTGCGGGGACTGCAGGACGCTCCTACAATGAGCAGTTCTTC

D: .
V: TRBV27
size: few
J: TRBJ1-4
CDR3: CASKGLNEKLFF
DNA: TGTGCCAGCAAGGGACTTAATGAAAAACTGTTTTTT

D: TRBD1
V: TRBV11-1
size: .
J: TRBJ2-7
CDR3: CASSLVRPSGTGENEQYF
DNA: TGTGCCAGCAGCTTAGTACGCCCCTCCGGGACAGGGGAGAACGAGCAGTACTTC

D: .
V: TRBV12-3/TRBV12-4
size: many
J: TRBJ2-1
CDR3: CASSLPYFAVYNEQFF
DNA: TGTGCCAGCAGTTTACCCTACTTCGCCGTTTACAATGAGCAGTTCTTC

D: .
V: TRBV20-1
size: few
J: TRBJ2-1
CDR3: CSASGGLGEFALNEQFF
DNA: TGCAGTGCTAGTGGGGGGCTTGGGGAGTTTGCCCTTAATGAGCAGTTCTTC

D: .
V: TRBV29-1
size: .
J: TRBJ1-3
CDR3: CSVEVNSSGNTIYF
DNA: TGCAGCGTTGAAGTAAACAGTTCTGGAAACACCATATATTTT

D: .
V: TRBV19
size: few
J: TRBJ1-2
CDR3: CASSIGQQPWGYTF
DNA: TGTGCCAGTAGTATCGGACAGCAGCCTTGGGGCTACACCTTC

D: .
V: TRBV20-1
size: .
J: TRBJ2-1
CDR3: CGGGQAYNEQFF
DNA: TGCGGGGGGGGGCAGGCCTACAATGAGCAGTTCTTC

D: .
V: TRBV5-1
size: few
J: TRBJ2-6
CDR3: CASSLQQTHVLTF
DNA: TGCGCCAGCAGCTTGCAGCAGACCCACGTCCTGACTTTC

D: TRBD1
V: TRBV5-1
size: few
J: TRBJ2-5
CDR3: CASSITGVGYQETQYF
DNA: TGCGCCAGCAGCATTACAGGGGTGGGGTACCAAGAGACCCAGTACTTC

D: .
V: TRBV5-1
size: many
J: TRBJ2-3
CDR3: CASSFTSSTDTQYF
DNA: TGCGCCAGCAGCTTTACCTCTAGCACAGATACGCAGTATTTT

D: .
V: TRBV6-1
size: .
J: TRBJ2-3
CDR3: CASSRGPPAGTQYF
DNA: TGTGCCAGCAGCCGAGGACCGCCGGCGGGTACGCAGTATTTT

D: TRBD1
V: TRBV6-2/TRBV6-3
size: many
J: TRBJ2-7
CDR3: CASSYWGTGKTPISTYEQYF
DNA: TGTGCCAGCAGTTACTGGGGGACAGGAAAAACCCCGATCTCCACTTACGAGCAGTACTTC

D: TRBD2
V: TRBV7-3
size: .
J: TRBJ2-7
CDR3: CASSIPLAGDTDEQYF
DNA: TGTGCCAGCAGCATCCCACTAGCGGGAGACACCGACGAGCAGTACTTC

D: .
V: TRBV5-1
size: many
J: TRBJ2-1
CDR3: CASSQGDLTINYNEQFF
DNA: TGCGCCAGCAGCCAAGGGGACTTAACAATCAACTACAATGAGCAGTTCTTC

D: .
V: TRBV14
size: .
J: TRBJ2-1
CDR3: CASSQLSGNEQFF
DNA: TGTGCCAGCAGCCAACTTAGCGGCAATGAGCAGTTCTTC

D: TRBD1
V: TRBV5-1
size: few
J: TRBJ2-7
CDR3: CASSPGQVKDEQYF
DNA: TGCGCCAGCAGCCCCGGACAGGTAAAGGACGAGCAGTACTTC

D: .
V: TRBV7-8
size: .
J: TRBJ2-3
CDR3: CASIDGGLDTHYF
DNA: TGTGCCAGTATCGATGGGGGGTTAGATACGCATTATTTT

D: TRBD2
V: TRBV7-9
size: few
J: TRBJ2-1
CDR3: CASSLSGREQFF
DNA: TGTGCCAGCAGTCTCAGCGGGAGGGAGCAGTTCTTC

D: .
V: TRBV29-1
size: few
J: TRBJ2-7
CDR3: CSVEGGEFHEQYF
DNA: TGCAGCGTTGAGGGGGGCGAGTTCCACGAGCAGTACTTC

D: .
V: TRBV9
size: many
J: TRBJ2-5
CDR3: CASNRAPGVETQYF
DNA: TGTGCCAGCAATCGCGCCCCCGGCGTGGAGACCCAGTACTTC

D: .
V: TRBV10-3
size: .
J: TRBJ2-1
CDR3: CAISEGPFNEQFF
DNA: TGTGCCATCAGTGAAGGCCCGTTTAATGAGCAGTTCTTC

D: .
V: TRBV7-8
size: few
J: TRBJ2-4
CDR3: CASSLGVGLNIQYF
DNA: TGTGCCAGCAGTTTAGGGGTTGGTTTAAACATTCAGTACTTC

D: .
V: TRBV13
size: .
J: TRBJ2-1
CDR3: CASSPSMGQDNEQFF
DNA: TGTGCCAGCAGCCCTAGTATGGGGCAGGACAATGAGCAGTTCTTC

D: TRBD2
V: TRBV5-6
size: many
J: TRBJ2-1
CDR3: CASSLFGGLAGALNEQFF
DNA: TGTGCCAGCAGCTTGTTCGGGGGACTAGCGGGAGCTCTAAATGAGCAGTTCTTC

D: TRBD2
V: TRBV7-9
size: .
J: TRBJ2-7
CDR3: CASSLMGLAGGTYEQYF
DNA: TGTGCCAGCAGCCTGATGGGACTAGCGGGAGGAACCTACGAGCAGTACTTC

D: .
V: TRBV12-3/TRBV12-4
size: many
J: TRBJ2-1
CDR3: CASSLGFLGNEQFF
DNA: TGTGCCAGCAGTTTAGGTTTTTTGGGGAATGAGCAGTTCTTC

D: .
V: TRBV20-1
size: few
J: TRBJ1-5
CDR3: CSAGEGTASNQPQHF
DNA: TGCAGTGCTGGTGAAGGGACGGCTAGCAATCAGCCCCAGCATTTT

D: .
V: TRBV20-1
size: many
J: TRBJ1-5
CDR3: CSARLAQGSNQPQHF
DNA: TGCAGTGCTAGACTTGCCCAGGGGAGCAATCAGCCCCAGCATTTT

D: .
V: TRBV20-1
size: .
J: TRBJ1-2
CDR3: CSGESNPNYGYTF
DNA: TGCAGTGGGGAGAGCAATCCTAACTATGGCTACACCTTC

D: .
V: TRBV6-1
size: .
J: TRBJ2-7
CDR3: CASSRNTGTLYEQYF
DNA: TGTGCCAGCAGTCGTAATACAGGGACCCTTTACGAGCAGTACTTC

D: TRBD2
V: TRBV20-1
size: .
J: TRBJ2-7
CDR3: CSARDHSQGGTGEQYF
DNA: TGCAGTGCTAGAGATCATTCCCAGGGAGGGACTGGCGAGCAGTACTTC

D: .
V: TRBV7-2
size: .
J: TRBJ2-1
CDR3: CASSLILATPGYNEQFF
DNA: TGTGCCAGCAGCTTAATTTTGGCCACCCCGGGATACAATGAGCAGTTCTTC

D: .
V: TRBV14
size: many
J: TRBJ1-1
CDR3: CASSQAGGVTEAFF
DNA: TGTGCCAGCAGCCAAGCGGGGGGCGTCACTGAAGCTTTCTTT

D: .
V: TRBV5-1
size: .
J: TRBJ2-5
CDR3: CASSLAQAQETQYF
DNA: TGCGCCAGCAGCTTGGCTCAGGCCCAAGAGACCCAGTACTTC

D: TRBD1
V: TRBV28
size: .
J: TRBJ1-5
CDR3: CASSPPGTGGYNQPQHF
DNA: TGTGCCAGCAGTCCCCCGGGGACAGGGGGCTACAATCAGCCCCAGCATTTT

D: .
V: TRBV5-5
size: .
J: TRBJ1-4
CDR3: CASSWDGRDNEKLFF
DNA: TGTGCCAGCAGCTGGGACGGCAGGGACAATGAAAAACTGTTTTTT

D: .
V: TRBV30
size: .
J: TRBJ2-5
CDR3: CAWTWGRGETQYF
DNA: TGTGCCTGGACCTGGGGCCGGGGTGAGACCCAGTACTTC

D: TRBD1
V: TRBV4-1
size: .
J: TRBJ2-1
CDR3: CASSRKGQGAYNEQFF
DNA: TGCGCCAGCAGCCGAAAGGGACAGGGGGCCTACAATGAGCAGTTCTTC

D: .
V: TRBV5-6
size: few
J: TRBJ2-3
CDR3: CASSLEWRATDTQYF
DNA: TGTGCCAGCAGCTTGGAGTGGAGGGCCACAGATACGCAGTATTTT